One sample yielded the 4 T cell receptor beta chains listed below, sequenced in a study of OX40 agonist ivuxolimab in advanced cancers. Repertoires were generated with immunoSEQ multiplex PCR, while TCRdb's copy carries only in-frame clones and drops some. The sample has 55,000 or so clones; less than 90% are singletons. This specimen consisted of CD4+ or CD8+ T cells sorted from blood, obtained in a trial of the OX40 agonist ivuxolimab. The source of these receptors is an adult with an advanced solid tumor such as melanoma, head and neck, liver or kidney cancer.

This chain's CDR3 is CASNILNRLNTEAFF. The CDR3 DNA sequence: TGTGCCAGCAACATTCTCAACCGACTGAACACTGAAGCTTTCTTT. The V and J genes are TRBV5-5 and TRBJ1-1, with D unclear. The CDR3 is made up of 15 amino acids. V lost 6 bases to trimming and J lost 0 bases, with 15 bases between them. Germline CDR1 reads SGHKS; CDR2 reads YYEKEE (reference sequence).

The rearrangement links TRBV4-1 to TRBJ2-3; 8 nucleotides agree with TRBD2. J gave up 0 bases and V 1 base, and 12 bases lay outside the gene matches. Germline CDR1 is MGHRA and CDR2 is YSYEKL. The CDR3 has 19 residues. In DNA, the CDR3 is TGCGCCAGCAGCCAAGTCCGCCGGTTGGTAGCGGGAAGCACAGATACGCAGTATTTT. This translates into CASSQVRRLVAGSTDTQYF.

This sequence joins TRBV9 and TRBJ2-3; D is perhaps TRBD2 (6 bases). Germline-derived CDR1 and CDR2 are SGDLS and YYNGEE. The V end was cut by 2 bases, the J end by 0 bases, with 13 bases between. The CDR3 runs to 16 residues. The CDR3 DNA sequence: TGTGCCAGCAGCGTTGGTGGCGGGGCTAGCACAGATACGCAGTATTTT. Residues: CASSVGGGASTDTQYF.

The chain uses TRBV9 and TRBJ2-2; perhaps D is TRBD1 or TRBD2 (6 bases each). Germline lookup yields CDR1 SGDLS and CDR2 YYNGEE. This CDR3 contains 14 residues. The ends were cut back, 4 bases at V and 6 bases at J, with 13 bases in the middle. The CDR3 sequence: CASSLRGGSGELFF. The CDR3 bases are TGTGCCAGCAGCCTCCGAGGGGGGTCCGGGGAGCTGTTTTTT.